Presented here are 10 T cell receptor beta chains from one specimen sequenced in a study of T cell responses to AZD1222 COVID-19 vaccine. The data were produced by immunoSEQ multiplex PCR, yet TCRdb's version contains in-frame clones alone and is incomplete. The sample has some 150,000 clones, over 75% seen once. The sample in question was peripheral blood, obtained 28 days after the second dose of the MenACWY control vaccine. All receptors come from an adult who received the MenACWY meningococcal vaccine as a control.

The rearrangement joins TRBV25-1 to TRBJ2-2; no firm D call. Germline values: CDR1 MGHDK, CDR2 SYGVNS. The CDR3 covers 15 residues. Trimming stripped 4 bases from V and 6 bases from J, with 15 bases between. The CDR3 here is CASSGLLRRPGELFF. Written as DNA, the CDR3 is TGTGCCAGCAGTGGCTTATTACGGAGACCCGGGGAGCTGTTTTTT.

The chain links TRBV2 to TRBJ1-1; D is undetermined. Germline V CDR1 and CDR2: SNHLY, FYNNEI. The CDR3 extends over 14 amino acids. V was trimmed by 7 bases and J by 1 base, leaving 13 bases between them. CDR3 loop: CASNYYRENTEAFF. For the CDR3, the DNA is TGTGCCAGCAACTACTACAGAGAGAACACTGAAGCTTTCTTT.

V is TRBV7-9 and J is TRBJ2-5; 8 nucleotides line up with TRBD2. This CDR3 has 16 amino acids. Germline assignment: CDR1 SEHNR and CDR2 FQNEAQ (reference sequence). V lost 5 bases and J lost 5; bases outside the gene matches: 13. The CDR3 DNA sequence: TGTGCCAGCAGCGTGCGCCCCGGGACTAGTGTGGAGACCCAGTACTTC. It translates to CASSVRPGTSVETQYF.

CDR3: CASSPQGANQPQHF. As DNA, the CDR3 is TGTGCCAGCAGCCCGCAGGGGGCGAATCAGCCCCAGCATTTT. The rearrangement joins TRBV7-6 to TRBJ1-5, with TRBD1 identical over 8 bases. V trimming: 5 bases; J trimming: 4 bases; junction bases outside the gene matches: 4. CDR1 is SGHVS and CDR2 is FNYEAQ in the germline V gene. This CDR3 has 14 amino acids.

J is TRBJ2-3 and V is TRBV7-2; D unresolved. This CDR3 is 13 amino acids long. Trimming pared 5 bases from V and 3 bases from J, leaving 9 bases between. Germline V CDR1 and CDR2: SGHTA, FQGNSA. CDR3 region: CASSPPGTDTQYF. CDR3 DNA: TGTGCCAGCAGCCCACCCGGGACAGATACGCAGTATTTT. Full variable domain (missing parts from reference TRBV7-2 and TRBJ2-3): GAGVSQSPSNKVTEKGKDVELRCDPISGHTALYWYRQSLGQGLEFLIYFQGNSAPDKSGLPSDRFSAERTGGSVSTLTIQRTQQEDSAVYLCASSPPGTDTQYFGPGTRLTVL.

CDR3 sequence reads: CASSESAGTFYGYTF. CDR3 DNA: TGCGCCAGCAGTGAGTCGGCAGGGACGTTCTATGGCTACACCTTC. The gene calls are TRBV10-2 and TRBJ1-2; a possible D gene is TRBD1 (5 bases). This CDR3 is 15 amino acids long. Germline V gene lookup returns CDR1 WSHSY and CDR2 SAAADI. V lost 0 bases and J 4 bases, leaving 12 bases between the germline ends.

The chain joins TRBV5-5 to TRBJ1-5, with 10 positions matching TRBD1. The junction had 9 bases not matched to a gene; V was cut back by 4 bases and J by 5 bases. Germline loops: CDR1 SGHKS, CDR2 YYEKEE (reference sequence). This CDR3 spans 16 amino acids. The CDR3 DNA reads as TGTGCCAGCAGCATAGCCGGGACAGGGGAGTATCAGCCCCAGCATTTT. Its translation: CASSIAGTGEYQPQHF.

This clone was detected only a few times. This rearrangement joins TRBV5-4 to TRBJ1-3; perhaps TRBD1 as D (5 bases). Looked up from germline, CDR1 is SGHNT and CDR2 is YYREEE (reference sequence). There are 15 residues in the CDR3. Trimming took off 4 bases at V and 4 bases at J, with 15 bases between the two ends. CDR3 loop: CASSPGRIGGNTIYF. CDR3 bases: TGTGCCAGCAGCCCGGGGCGGATCGGAGGAAACACCATATATTTT. Looking up the rest from reference TRBV5-4 and TRBJ1-3 gives the full variable domain: ETGVTQSPTHLIKTRGQQVTLRCSSQSGHNTVSWYQQALGQGPQFIFQYYREEENGRGNFPPRFSGLQFPNYSSELNVNALELDDSALYLCASSPGRIGGNTIYFGEGSWLTVV.

The chain couples TRBV5-5 to TRBJ1-2; possible D gene TRBD1, 6 bases. The ends were cut back, 3 bases at V and 1 base at J, with 10 bases in the middle. This CDR3 comprises 14 residues. The germline V gene has CDR1 SGHKS and CDR2 YYEKEE (reference sequence). The CDR3, as DNA: TGTGCCAGCAGCTCACAGGGATTTAACTATGGCTACACCTTC. It specifies CASSSQGFNYGYTF.

The chain couples TRBV4-3 to TRBJ1-2, with 10 bases aligning to TRBD1. The V and J ends lost 0 bases and 3 bases, in that order; junction bases with no gene match: 10. CDR1 is LGHNA, CDR2 YSLEER, per germline. This CDR3 contains 18 residues. CDR3 sequence reads: CASSQESLPGQGDYGYTF. CDR3 bases: TGCGCCAGCAGCCAAGAAAGCCTACCTGGACAGGGGGACTATGGCTACACCTTC.